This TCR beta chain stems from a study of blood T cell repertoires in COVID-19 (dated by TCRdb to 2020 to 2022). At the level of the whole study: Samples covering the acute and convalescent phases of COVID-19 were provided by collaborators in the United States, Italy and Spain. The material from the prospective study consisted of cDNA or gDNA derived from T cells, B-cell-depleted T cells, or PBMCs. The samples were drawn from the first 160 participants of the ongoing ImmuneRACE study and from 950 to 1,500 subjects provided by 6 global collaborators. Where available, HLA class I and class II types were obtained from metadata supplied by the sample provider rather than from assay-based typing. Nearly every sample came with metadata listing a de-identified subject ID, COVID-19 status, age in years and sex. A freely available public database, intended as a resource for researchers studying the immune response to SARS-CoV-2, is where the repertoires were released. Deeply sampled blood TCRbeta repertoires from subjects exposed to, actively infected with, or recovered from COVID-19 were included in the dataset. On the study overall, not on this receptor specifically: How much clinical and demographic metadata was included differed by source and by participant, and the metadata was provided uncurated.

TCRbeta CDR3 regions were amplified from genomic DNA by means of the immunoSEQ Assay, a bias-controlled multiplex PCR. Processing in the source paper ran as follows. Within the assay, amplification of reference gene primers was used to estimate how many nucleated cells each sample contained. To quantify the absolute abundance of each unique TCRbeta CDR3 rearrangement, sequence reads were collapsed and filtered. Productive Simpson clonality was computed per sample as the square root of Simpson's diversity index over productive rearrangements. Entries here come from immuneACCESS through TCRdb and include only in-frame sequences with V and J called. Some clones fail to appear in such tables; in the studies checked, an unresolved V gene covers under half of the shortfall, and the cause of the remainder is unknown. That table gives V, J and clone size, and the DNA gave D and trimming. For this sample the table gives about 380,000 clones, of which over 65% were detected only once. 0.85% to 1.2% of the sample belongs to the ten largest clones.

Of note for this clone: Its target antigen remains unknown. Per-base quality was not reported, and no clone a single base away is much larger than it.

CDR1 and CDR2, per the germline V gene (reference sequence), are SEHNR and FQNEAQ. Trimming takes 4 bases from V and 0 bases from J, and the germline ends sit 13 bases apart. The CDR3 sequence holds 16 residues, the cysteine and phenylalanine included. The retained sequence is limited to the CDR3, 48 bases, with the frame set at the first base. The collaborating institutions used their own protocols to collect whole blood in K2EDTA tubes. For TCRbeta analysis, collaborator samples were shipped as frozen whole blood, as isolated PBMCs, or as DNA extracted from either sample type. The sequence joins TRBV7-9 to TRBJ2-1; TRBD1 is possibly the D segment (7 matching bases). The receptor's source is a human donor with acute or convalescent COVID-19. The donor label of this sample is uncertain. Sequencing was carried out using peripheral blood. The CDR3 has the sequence CASSSPRDSSYNEQFF. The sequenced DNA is TGTGCCAGCAGCTCGCCGCGGGACAGCTCCTACAATGAGCAGTTCTTC.